What follows are 25 T cell receptor beta chains derived from one specimen sequenced in a study of cytomegalovirus exposure and HLA in healthy donors. PCR involved 60 Vbeta and 13 Jbeta primers. Only in-frame clones appear in the TCRdb table, and some are missing; sequencing was by immunoSEQ multiplex PCR. The repertoire has about 190,000 clones, about nine tenths of them found once; the top ten carry around 0.99%. The sample taken for sequencing was PBMCs. The source of these receptors is a boy aged 2-9 years in good health and CMV-seronegative.

V usage is TRBV18 and J usage is TRBJ1-3; D may be TRBD1 (6 bases). The CDR3 spans 16 residues. The V gene's germline CDR1 is KGHSH and CDR2 LQKENI. V dropped 3 bases and J dropped 0 bases, with 12 bases sitting between them. CDR3 nucleotide sequence: TGTGCCAGCTCACCCGCGACAGGTCTCTCTGGAAACACCATATATTTT. Amino acid sequence: CASSPATGLSGNTIYF.

The table lists this clone with a count of one. The chain couples TRBV5-1 to TRBJ2-3; TRBD2 agrees at 9 bases. Germline loops: CDR1 SGHRS, CDR2 YFSETQ. J gave up 2 bases and V 0 bases, and 4 bases lay outside the gene matches. This CDR3 has 16 residues. In nucleotides, the CDR3 is TGCGCCAGCAGCTTGGAACCTAGCGGGAACACAGATACGCAGTATTTT. As protein: CASSLEPSGNTDTQYF.

V is TRBV5-1 and J is TRBJ1-1; D possibly corresponds to TRBD1 (6 bases). This CDR3 is 13 amino acids long. Germline V gives CDR1 SGHRS, CDR2 YFSETQ. V was pared by 4 bases and J by 7 bases, with 14 bases between. The CDR3 DNA reads as TGCGCCAGCAGCACGGGACACCTTAATGAAGCTTTCTTT. Amino acids: CASSTGHLNEAFF.

In its sample, this clone was seen a few times. This rearrangement joins TRBV7-2 to TRBJ2-2; TRBD2 might be the D (6 bases). Trimming pared 4 bases from V and 6 bases from J, leaving 12 bases between. Germline lookup yields CDR1 SGHTA and CDR2 FQGNSA. This CDR3 comprises 14 residues. The CDR3 region has the DNA TGTGCCAGCAGCTCGACATCGGGGGCCGGGGAGCTGTTTTTT. Translation gives CASSSTSGAGELFF.

This rearrangement joins TRBV28 to TRBJ2-1; TRBD2 aligns across 10 bases. The CDR3 runs 15 residues. V shed 2 bases and J 7 bases; nucleotides not matched to a gene: 5. CDR1 and CDR2 from the germline V gene are MDHEN and SYDVKM. CDR3 coding DNA: TGTGCCAGCAGTTTAGTAGCGGGGGGCCTGAATGAGCAGTTCTTC. Its protein is CASSLVAGGLNEQFF.

The rearrangement joins TRBV6-5 to TRBJ1-1, with TRBD1 as a possible D gene (5 bases). The CDR3 is 16 amino acids. Trimming took off 2 bases at V and 4 bases at J, with 17 bases between the two ends. CDR1 is MNHEY, CDR2 SVGAGI, per germline. CDR3 DNA: TGTGCCAGCAGTTACCCGGGAGGGATTGGGGGCACTGAAGCTTTCTTT. Amino acids: CASSYPGGIGGTEAFF.

This chain connects TRBV5-6 to TRBJ2-5; TRBD2 matches 9 bases. V trimming: 0 bases; J trimming: 5 bases; junction bases outside the gene matches: 14. The CDR3 contains 18 residues. The germline gives CDR1 SGHDT, CDR2 YYEEEE. CDR3 in DNA: TGTGCCAGCAGCTTGGGACGTGGCGGGGGGGCTTATACCGAGACCCAGTACTTC. Translation: CASSLGRGGGAYTETQYF.

The CDR3 protein is CASSQRYRDRGGEQYF. CDR3 coding DNA: TGCGCCAGCAGCCAAAGGTACCGGGACAGGGGTGGCGAGCAGTACTTC. The chain employs TRBV4-1 and TRBJ2-7; 10 nucleotides align to TRBD1. Germline CDR1 and CDR2: MGHRA and YSYEKL. The ends lost 2 bases at V and 6 bases at J; junction bases unmatched: 10. This CDR3 is 16 amino acids long.

V and J are TRBV5-3 and TRBJ1-1, with a tentative D call TRBD1 (6 bases). TRBV5-3 qualifies as an ORF whose function is uncertain. The CDR3 consists of 15 residues. Deletions cut 6 bases from V and 3 bases from J, with 18 bases between. CDR3 protein: CARITGVSGDTEAFF. Here the CDR3 DNA reads TGTGCCAGAATCACCGGCGTGTCAGGGGACACTGAAGCTTTCTTT.

This chain links TRBV30 with TRBJ1-1; 11 bases are shared with TRBD1. With V trimmed by 3 bases and J by 6 bases, 12 bases remained unmatched. Germline assignment: CDR1 GTSNPN and CDR2 SVGIG (reference sequence). This CDR3 region has 16 residues. CDR3 DNA: TGTGCCTGGAGCGGGACAGGGGGAAGAAATGCGGCTGAAGCTTTCTTT. Translated: CAWSGTGGRNAAEAFF. The full variable domain, its missing parts supplied by reference TRBV30 and TRBJ1-1, is SQTIHQWPATLVQPVGSPLSLECTVEGTSNPNLYWYRQAAGRGLQLLFYSVGIGQISSEVPQNLSASRPQDRQFILSSKKLLLSDSGFYLCAWSGTGGRNAAEAFFGQGTRLTVV.

This clone was counted a few times. The chain is built from TRBV19 and TRBJ2-7; D is undetermined. This CDR3 spans 13 amino acids. Germline V gene lookup returns CDR1 LNHDA and CDR2 SQIVND (reference sequence). Trimming removed 10 bases from V and 3 bases from J, with 16 bases in between. CDR3 in amino acids: CATNDRTGYEQYF. DNA for the CDR3: TGTGCCACTAACGACCGCACGGGCTACGAGCAGTACTTC.

This clone was counted only a few times. The gene calls are TRBV27 and TRBJ2-1, with 7 bases fitting TRBD1. CDR1 and CDR2 from the germline V gene are MNHEY and SMNVEV (reference sequence). The CDR3 is made up of 15 amino acids. V gave up 6 bases and J gave up 3 bases; unmatched junction bases: 8. DNA for the CDR3: TGTGCCAGCAGCCCTGGGACAGCCAGCTACAATGAGCAGTTCTTC. It encodes CASSPGTASYNEQFF.

The chain couples TRBV5-6 to TRBJ2-3; tentatively, D is TRBD2 (5 bases). In germline, CDR1 is SGHDT, CDR2 YYEEEE. This CDR3 contains 13 residues. Trimming shortened V by 8 bases and J by 5 bases, and 15 bases separated the two germline ends. The CDR3 region has the DNA TGTGCCAGACTAGACCCGACCGGAGATACGCAGTATTTT. Translating gives CARLDPTGDTQYF. Variable domain in full (rest from reference TRBV5-6 and TRBJ2-3): DAGVTQSPTHLIKTRGQQVTLRCSPKSGHDTVSWYQQALGQGPQFIFQYYEEEERQRGNFPDRFSGHQFPNYSSELNVNALLLGDSALYLCARLDPTGDTQYFGPGTRLTVL.

V and J are TRBV9 and TRBJ1-6; maybe TRBD1 (5 bases). V was cut by 4 bases and J by 6 bases, with 14 bases left in between. Germline CDR1 reads SGDLS; CDR2 reads YYNGEE. The CDR3 has 15 residues. CDR3 sequence reads: CASSLLQAANSPLHF. The CDR3 region has the DNA TGTGCCAGCAGCCTACTACAGGCGGCTAATTCACCCCTCCACTTT.

The gene calls are TRBV30 and TRBJ1-1; D unclear. CDR3 length: 12 amino acids. V lost 2 bases to trimming and J lost 2 bases, with 6 bases between them. CDR1 is GTSNPN, CDR2 SVGIG, per germline (reference sequence). The CDR3 spells CAWSSSNTEAFF. Here the CDR3 DNA reads TGTGCCTGGAGTTCGTCTAACACTGAAGCTTTCTTT.

The CDR3 protein is CASSLDLPREQYF. CDR3 in DNA: TGCGCCAGCAGCTTGGACTTGCCTCGGGAGCAGTACTTC. V gene TRBV5-1 combines with J gene TRBJ2-5; perhaps TRBD2 as D (6 bases). V gave up 0 bases and J gave up 11 bases, with 14 bases separating them. This CDR3 is built from 13 residues. In germline, CDR1 is SGHRS, CDR2 YFSETQ.

The gene calls are TRBV30 and TRBJ2-6; tentative D call: TRBD1 (6 bases). The CDR3 is 16 residues long. In germline, CDR1 is GTSNPN, CDR2 SVGIG (reference sequence). CDR3 protein: CATPGHLLSGANVLTF. The CDR3 coding sequence is TGTGCTACCCCGGGACACCTACTCTCTGGGGCCAACGTCCTGACTTTC.

This chain connects TRBV11-2 to TRBJ2-7; D is perhaps TRBD1 (5 bases). V was cut by 5 bases and J by 4 bases, with 15 bases left in between. This CDR3 is 14 amino acids long. From germline, CDR1 is SGHAT and CDR2 FQNNGV. CDR3 residues: CASSSSWQGYEQYF. The DNA for the CDR3 is TGTGCCAGCAGCAGCTCATGGCAGGGATACGAGCAGTACTTC.

The rearrangement joins TRBV7-9 to TRBJ2-2; 9 bases map to TRBD2. Germline CDR1 SEHNR, CDR2 FQNEAQ (reference sequence). With V trimmed by 3 bases and J by 6 bases, 5 bases remained unmatched. The length of the CDR3 is 15 residues. CDR3 coding DNA: TGTGCCAGCAGCTTGGTAGCGGGAGTGTCCGGGGAGCTGTTTTTT. Protein: CASSLVAGVSGELFF.

About this clone: An end of the junction differs from the germline gene, which may be a read error. The gene calls are TRBV7-9 and TRBJ2-1; no clear D. The CDR3 contains 16 residues. The V gene's germline CDR1 is SEHNR and CDR2 FQNEAQ (reference sequence). This CDR3 reads CSSSFGGGPPYNEQFF. CDR3 nucleotides: TGTTCCAGCAGCTTCGGCGGCGGTCCACCCTACAATGAGCAGTTCTTC.

CDR3 sequence: CASSEVWTDNEQFF. In DNA, the CDR3 is TGTGCCAGCAGTGAGGTTTGGACAGACAATGAGCAGTTCTTC. The chain joins TRBV6-4 to TRBJ2-1; perhaps TRBD1 as D (6 bases). Trimming stripped 3 bases from V and 5 bases from J, with 11 bases between. The length of the CDR3 is 14 residues. Germline CDR1 is MRHNA and CDR2 is SNTAGT.

The gene calls are TRBV10-3 and TRBJ1-2, with a possible D match to TRBD1 (6 bases). The V gene's germline CDR1 is ENHRY and CDR2 SYGVKD. Trimming shortened V by 4 bases and J by 4 bases, and 16 bases separated the two germline ends. The CDR3 has 15 residues. The CDR3, as DNA: TGTGCCATCAGTGGGAGGCAGGGGAGATCCTATGGCTACACCTTC. Translation: CAISGRQGRSYGYTF.

The V call is TRBV7-9, the J call TRBJ1-2; 7 bases are a match to TRBD1. Looked up from germline, CDR1 is SEHNR and CDR2 is FQNEAQ (reference sequence). V gave up 11 bases and J gave up 6 bases; unmatched junction bases: 9. The CDR3 is 12 residues long. CDR3 residues: CAGTRTGDGYTF. CDR3 nucleotide sequence: TGTGCCGGGACCAGGACAGGAGATGGCTACACCTTC.

J is TRBJ2-1 and V is TRBV28; no clear D. The CDR3 is 10 residues long. Germline-derived CDR1 and CDR2 are MDHEN and SYDVKM. The germline V and J ends were trimmed by 7 bases and 6 bases, with 4 bases remaining between them. CDR3 region: CASTGNEQFF. The CDR3 region has the DNA TGTGCCAGCACCGGCAATGAGCAGTTCTTC.

The chain uses TRBV9 and TRBJ2-1, with a tentative D call TRBD1 (5 bases). Germline V gene data show CDR1 as SGDLS and CDR2 as YYNGEE. V was trimmed by 0 bases and J by 3 bases, leaving 10 bases between them. This CDR3 has 15 residues. DNA of the CDR3: TGTGCCAGCAGCGTAGGTGGGGCAATCTACAATGAGCAGTTCTTC. It specifies CASSVGGAIYNEQFF.